A selection of T cell receptor beta chains follows, all from one sample in a study of cytomegalovirus exposure and HLA in healthy donors. TCRdb's table, derived via immunoSEQ multiplex PCR, lists solely in-frame clones and lacks some. The sample has more than 200,000 clones, roughly 80% seen once. Material for sequencing was PBMCs. The source is a man aged 40-49 years in good health and CMV-seronegative. Both conserved end residues are part of each CDR3. A D gene is named only where the DNA matches it firmly. Clone size, where shown, is once, few, many, or a class for clones that have expanded.

v_gene	d_gene	len	abundance	j_gene	CDR3nt	CDR3aa
TRBV7-6	.	13	.	TRBJ1-1	TGTGCCAGCAGCGTAAGGGGCAACACTGAAGCTTTCTTT	CASSVRGNTEAFF
TRBV29-1	TRBD2	15	.	TRBJ2-3	TGCAGCGTCTCTAGCGGGATCCTCGAGGCAGATACGCAGTATTTT	CSVSSGILEADTQYF
TRBV7-2	TRBD2	15	.	TRBJ2-1	TGTGCCAGCAGCCCAAAGACTAGCGGATACAATGAGCAGTTCTTC	CASSPKTSGYNEQFF
TRBV19	.	16	.	TRBJ1-1	TGTGCCAGTAGACCGAATTCAGGGATTGGGAACACTGAAGCTTTCTTT	CASRPNSGIGNTEAFF
TRBV4-3	TRBD2	17	.	TRBJ2-3	TGCGCCAGCAGCCAAGATAGGGCCCGGGGGGGGAGGGATACGCAGTATTTT	CASSQDRARGGRDTQYF
TRBV18	TRBD2	16	.	TRBJ2-3	TGTGCCAGCTCAGAGGGACTAGCGGCCCGGGGAGATACGCAGTATTTT	CASSEGLAARGDTQYF
TRBV27	TRBD2	14	.	TRBJ2-2	TGTGCCAGCAGTTTTGGACTAGCGACCGGGGAGCTGTTTTTT	CASSFGLATGELFF
TRBV9	.	17	.	TRBJ2-1	TGTGCCAGCAGCGTGGTATCGTGGGGGCTACTAGGCAATGAGCAGTTCTTC	CASSVVSWGLLGNEQFF
TRBV5-1	.	14	few	TRBJ2-7	TGCGCCAGCCGCCTTGATCCGGGGACCTACGAGCAGTACTTC	CASRLDPGTYEQYF
TRBV7-6	TRBD1	15	.	TRBJ1-2	TGTGCCAGCAGCCCCAGGACAGGTACCAACTATGGCTACACCTTC	CASSPRTGTNYGYTF
TRBV28	.	16	once	TRBJ2-5	TGTGCCAGCAGTTTATCGGGTCGGGGGTCTGCGGAGACCCAGTACTTC	CASSLSGRGSAETQYF
TRBV28	.	15	.	TRBJ1-1	TGTGCCAGCAGTCCCCTACTCCCTCGTGGCACTGAAGCTTTCTTT	CASSPLLPRGTEAFF